Described below is a single T cell receptor (beta chain) sequence and its context. This sample is part of a study of patients and donors after allogeneic stem cell transplantation. Germline values: CDR1 LGHNA, CDR2 YNFKEQ. This CDR3 has 13 residues. The germline V and J ends were trimmed by 0 bases and 10 bases, with 10 bases remaining between them. TCRdb re-analysed the RT-PCR reads in MiXCR, keeping a single row per CDR3 protein. There are about 70,000 distinct CDR3 sequences in the sample; about a quarter occur only once, and 26% lies in the top ten. The receptor was isolated from a human donor who was either an allogeneic HSCT recipient or a stem cell or donor lymphocyte infusion donor (not recorded which). It is not recorded whose cells these are; they may come from a transplant donor. The chain links TRBV4-2 to TRBJ2-1; a weak D match, TRBD2 (6 bases). Sequenced input: blood, either unsorted or a sorted T cell fraction (not recorded which). This chain's CDR3 is CASSQDTGEEQFF. The CDR3 DNA reads TGTGCCAGCAGCCAAGATACGGGGGAAGAGCAGTTCTTC.